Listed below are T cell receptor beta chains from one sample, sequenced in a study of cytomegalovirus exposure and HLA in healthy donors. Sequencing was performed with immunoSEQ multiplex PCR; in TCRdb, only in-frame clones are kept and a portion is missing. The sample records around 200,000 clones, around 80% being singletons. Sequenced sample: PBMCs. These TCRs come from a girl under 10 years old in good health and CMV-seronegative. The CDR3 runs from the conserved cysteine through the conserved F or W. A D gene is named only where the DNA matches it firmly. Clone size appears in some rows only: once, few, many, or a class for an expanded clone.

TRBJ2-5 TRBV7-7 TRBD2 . TGTGCCAGCAGCCCGGGACTAGCGGGGGTTGGAGAGACCCAGTACTTC CASSPGLAGVGETQYF
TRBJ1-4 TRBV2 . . TGTGCCAGCAGTGAGATCAGGGGCGCGGAAAAACTGTTTTTT CASSEIRGAEKLFF
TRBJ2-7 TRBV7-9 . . TGTGCCAGCAGCTTAGATACTCGGGAAGAGTACTACGAGCAGTACTTC CASSLDTREEYYEQYF
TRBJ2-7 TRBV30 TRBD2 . TGTGCCTGGGGTTCAGCGGGAGGAGTGTACGAGCAGTACTTC CAWGSAGGVYEQYF
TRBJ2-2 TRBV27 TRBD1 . TGTGCCAGCAGTGTATTACAGGGGGGGGAGCTGTTTTTT CASSVLQGGELFF
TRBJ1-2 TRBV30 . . TGTGCCTGGAGTGTATCCACCGCGAGTGGCTACACCTTC CAWSVSTASGYTF
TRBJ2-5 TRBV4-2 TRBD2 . TGTGCCAGCAGCCAAGCAGGGACTAAAGAGACCCAGTACTTC CASSQAGTKETQYF
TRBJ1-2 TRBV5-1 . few TGCGCCAGCAGCTCCGGGATCCGAGATGGCTACACCTTC CASSSGIRDGYTF
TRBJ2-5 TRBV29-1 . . TGCAGCGTTGAAGTACAGGATTTCGGATTATACCAAGAGACCCAGTACTTC CSVEVQDFGLYQETQYF
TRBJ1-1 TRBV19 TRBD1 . TGTGCCAGTAGTATGACAGGGTTCACTGAAGCTTTCTTT CASSMTGFTEAFF
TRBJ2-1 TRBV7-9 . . TGTGCCAGCACCATAACGTCAGGGAAATCCTACAATGAGCAGTTCTTC CASTITSGKSYNEQFF
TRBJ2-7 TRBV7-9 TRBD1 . TGTGCCAGCAGCAACCGCGGACAGGGATCGGGGGAGCAGTACTTC CASSNRGQGSGEQYF
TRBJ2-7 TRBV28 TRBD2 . TGTGCCAGCAGTTTGGCACTAGCGGATTACGAGCAGTACTTC CASSLALADYEQYF
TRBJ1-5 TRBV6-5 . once TGTGCCAGCAGTCCGACGGGGTATCGCAATCAGCCCCAGCATTTT CASSPTGYRNQPQHF
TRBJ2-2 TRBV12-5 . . TGTGCTAGTGGTTTGGCAGGGAAAACCGGGGAGCTGTTTTTT CASGLAGKTGELFF
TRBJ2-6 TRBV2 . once TGTGCCAGCAGTGATAGAACTGGGGCCAACGTCCTGACTTTC CASSDRTGANVLTF
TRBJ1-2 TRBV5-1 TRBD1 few TGCGCCAGCAGCTTGGAAGGCGGACAGGGATCTGGGGGCTACACCTTC CASSLEGGQGSGGYTF
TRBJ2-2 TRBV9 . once TGTGCCAGCAGCGCCTCCGGGGGCACCGGGGAGCTGTTTTTT CASSASGGTGELFF
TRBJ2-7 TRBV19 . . TGTGCCAGTAGTGCCCCAGGGGAGCGGTCCTACGAGCAGTACTTC CASSAPGERSYEQYF
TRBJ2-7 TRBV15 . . TGTGCCACCAGCAGAGATGCAGGGCTCGAGCAGTACTTC CATSRDAGLEQYF
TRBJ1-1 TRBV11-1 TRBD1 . TGTGCCAGCAGCTTTGGACAGGGAGGCACTGAAGCTTTCTTT CASSFGQGGTEAFF
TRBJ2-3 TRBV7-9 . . TGTGCCAGCAGCTTCGACTACACAGATACGCAGTATTTT CASSFDYTDTQYF